Below are 9 T cell receptor beta chains sequenced from a single sample in a study of cytomegalovirus exposure and HLA in healthy donors. Here immunoSEQ multiplex PCR was the method, and the copy in TCRdb shows in-frame clones only, minus some. The sample contains 150,000 to 180,000 clones, 70% to 90% of which appear only once. The specimen sequenced was PBMCs. These receptors originate from a man aged 18 to 35 in good health and CMV-seropositive.

This chain uses TRBV25-1 with TRBJ2-1, with 9 bases that match TRBD1. The V and J ends lost 5 bases and 2 bases, in that order; junction bases with no gene match: 4. This CDR3 spans 15 amino acids. CDR1 is MGHDK, CDR2 SYGVNS, per germline. The DNA for the CDR3 is TGTGCCAGCAGTCCACAGGGGGCCCCCTACAATGAGCAGTTCTTC. Residues: CASSPQGAPYNEQFF.

This chain joins TRBV5-4 and TRBJ1-5, with D possibly TRBD1 on 5 matching bases. The CDR3 consists of 16 residues. Trimming shortened V by 1 base and J by 2 bases, and 13 bases separated the two germline ends. The germline V gene encodes CDR1 SGHNT and CDR2 YYREEE (reference sequence). CDR3 DNA sequence: TGTGCCAGCAGCTTGTTTGGAGGGGTTGGCAATCAGCCCCAGCATTTT. Translating it yields CASSLFGGVGNQPQHF.

The rearrangement links TRBV5-4 to TRBJ1-6; 8 bases line up with TRBD1. Germline V gene lookup returns CDR1 SGHNT and CDR2 YYREEE (reference sequence). V lost 2 bases and J lost 8; bases outside the gene matches: 3. CDR3 size: 14 residues. CDR3 DNA sequence: TGTGCCAGCAGCTTCCCAGGGGGCCATTCACCCCTCCACTTT. As protein: CASSFPGGHSPLHF. Together with reference TRBV5-4 and TRBJ1-6, the CDR3 gives the full variable domain: ETGVTQSPTHLIKTRGQQVTLRCSSQSGHNTVSWYQQALGQGPQFIFQYYREEENGRGNFPPRFSGLQFPNYSSELNVNALELDDSALYLCASSFPGGHSPLHFGNGTRLTVT.

At least ten counts were recorded for this clone. The CDR3 coding sequence is TGTGCCAGCAGTTTAGGAGGACGGGGAGCCCAGCATTTT. Its translation is CASSLGGRGAQHF. The gene calls are TRBV27 and TRBJ1-5; D gene uncertain. Germline CDR1 MNHEY, CDR2 SMNVEV (reference sequence). CDR3 length: 13 amino acids. Between the trimmed V and J ends, which lost 2 bases and 11 bases, there was a span of 13 bases.

The chain recombines TRBV7-9 with TRBJ1-5, with D tentatively TRBD1 (5 bases). The CDR3 spans 17 residues. CDR1 is SEHNR, CDR2 FQNEAQ, per germline (reference sequence). Trimming took off 2 bases at V and 7 bases at J, with 21 bases between the two ends. As DNA, the CDR3 is TGTGCCAGCAGCTTATGGGCAGGCCACTCCGGGGGACAGCCCCAGCATTTT. It translates to CASSLWAGHSGGQPQHF.

This clone came up once. This chain connects TRBV19 to TRBJ2-7; D might be TRBD2 (7 bases). Per germline, CDR1 LNHDA and CDR2 SQIVND (reference sequence). The CDR3 covers 16 residues. V shed 5 bases and J shed 2 bases, with 19 bases lying between them. The chain's CDR3 is CASSLGGQGFAYEQYF. Here the CDR3 DNA reads TGTGCCAGTAGTCTGGGGGGGCAGGGGTTCGCCTACGAGCAGTACTTC.

The chain has TRBV6-5 and TRBJ2-7; 13 bases match TRBD2. The CDR3 is 15 residues long. Germline V gene data show CDR1 as MNHEY and CDR2 as SVGAGI. J lost 1 base, V lost 7 bases, and 4 bases had no gene match. This CDR3 is CASTRGLAGSYEQYF. The DNA for the CDR3 is TGTGCCAGCACCCGGGGACTAGCGGGATCCTACGAGCAGTACTTC.

This chain connects TRBV18 to TRBJ2-3, with 8 bases fitting TRBD2. Germline V gene data show CDR1 as KGHSH and CDR2 as LQKENI. The V and J ends lost 4 bases and 4 bases, in that order; junction bases with no gene match: 16. CDR3 size: 18 residues. CDR3 sequence: CASSQELPGLAPSDTQYF. The DNA of the CDR3 is TGTGCCAGCTCACAGGAACTTCCCGGACTAGCTCCCTCAGATACGCAGTATTTT.

The gene calls are TRBV4-3 and TRBJ2-5, with TRBD2 identical over 7 bases. The ends lost 1 base at V and 5 bases at J; junction bases unmatched: 7. CDR1 and CDR2 from the germline V gene are LGHNA and YSLEER. This CDR3 is built from 15 residues. The CDR3 sequence is CASSQGTSGVETQYF. The CDR3 DNA is TGCGCCAGCAGCCAAGGGACGAGCGGGGTTGAGACCCAGTACTTC.